Presented here are 5 T cell receptor beta chains from one specimen sequenced in a study of early T cells in non-severe SARS-CoV-2 infection. TCRdb itself ran the 5' RACE reads through MiXCR, one entry per CDR3 protein. The data contain over 50,000 distinct CDR3 sequences, over 10% of them singletons. Sequencing was carried out using whole blood. The receptors were gathered from an adult who was a healthcare worker with PCR-confirmed SARS-CoV-2 infection or an uninfected control (not recorded which).

In this sample, this clonotype turned up a few times. The chain has TRBV6-5 and TRBJ1-5; D is perhaps TRBD1 (5 bases). The V gene's germline CDR1 is MNHEY and CDR2 SVGAGI. Between the trimmed V and J ends, which lost 5 bases and 4 bases, there was a span of 9 bases. The CDR3 contains 13 residues. In DNA form, the CDR3 reads TGTGCCAGCAGTGGACAAGTAAATCAGCCCCAGCATTTT. It translates to CASSGQVNQPQHF.

This clonotype came up a few times. The chain joins TRBV6-1 to TRBJ2-3; 10 bases fit TRBD2. The CDR3 totals 16 residues. Germline CDR1 reads MNHNS; CDR2 reads SASEGT. V was pared by 6 bases and J by 0 bases, with 6 bases of the junction left unmatched. CDR3 nucleotide sequence: TGTGCCAGCAGCCCATTACTAGCGGGGAGCACAGATACGCAGTATTTT. Translation gives CASSPLLAGSTDTQYF.

A note on this clonotype: One junction end does not reproduce the germline sequence, and a read error may be involved. The chain has TRBV2 and TRBJ2-1, with 9 bases that match TRBD2. Germline lookup yields CDR1 SNHLY and CDR2 FYNNEI. This CDR3 is 15 amino acids long. The chain's CDR3 is CASSGGLANYNGQFF. The CDR3 DNA follows: TGTGCCAGCAGCGGAGGACTAGCGAACTACAATGGGCAGTTCTTC. The full variable domain, its missing parts supplied by reference TRBV2 and TRBJ2-1, is EPEVTQTPSHQVTQMGQEVILRCVPISNHLYFYWYRQILGQKVEFLVSFYNNEISEKSEIFDDQFSVERPDGSNFTLKIRSTKLEDSAMYFCASSGGLANYNGQFFGPGTRLTVL.

This clonotype was seen many times. This chain joins TRBV12-3 or TRBV12-4 and TRBJ2-1; TRBD2 agrees at 7 bases. The CDR3 has 15 amino acids. V gave up 5 bases and J gave up 6 bases; unmatched junction bases: 10. The DNA of the CDR3 is TGTGCCAGCAGTGAGGCGGGAGCGGGAATCAATGAGCAGTTCTTC. Translated: CASSEAGAGINEQFF.

The CDR3 sequence: CSAWDSSNYGYTF. The CDR3 DNA reads TGCAGCGCTTGGGACTCCTCTAACTATGGCTACACCTTC. This chain links TRBV29-1 with TRBJ1-2, with a possible D match to TRBD1 (5 bases). The germline V and J ends were trimmed by 7 bases and 0 bases, with 12 bases remaining between them. The CDR3 runs 13 residues. The germline V gene encodes CDR1 SQVTM and CDR2 ANQGSEA.